These 27 T cell receptor beta chains were all obtained from the same sample, sequenced in a study of shared clonotypes between healthy human individuals. Measured with immunoSEQ multiplex PCR; TCRdb has only the in-frame clones, and not every one. The table includes about 2 million clones, over 85% detected once. Sequencing was done on a sample of naive CD4+ T cells sorted from blood. The sample's subset: CD45RA+ positively selected. The receptors originated from a man between 18 and 29 years old in good health.

The J gene is TRBJ2-7, the V gene TRBV6-1; D call uncertain. This CDR3 comprises 13 residues. Germline V lookup: CDR1 MNHNS, CDR2 SASEGT. Trimming removed 11 bases from V and 5 bases from J, with 19 bases in between. As DNA, the CDR3 is TGTGCCCACGGAAGGGCTGGTCGGCACGAGCAGTACTTC. This gives the protein CAHGRAGRHEQYF.

This clone appeared a single time. The chain uses TRBV5-1 and TRBJ2-2; 13 bases line up with TRBD2. This CDR3 has 15 residues. The germline CDR1 and CDR2 sequences are SGHRS and YFSETQ. J lost 6 bases, V lost 4 bases, and 3 bases had no gene match. CDR3 sequence (DNA): TGCGCCAGCAGCGGACTAGCGGGAGTTCCCGGGGAGCTGTTTTTT. This translates into CASSGLAGVPGELFF.

The chain carries TRBV5-6 and TRBJ1-5; D is uncertain. The ends were cut back, 0 bases at V and 2 bases at J, with 9 bases in the middle. The CDR3 spans 15 residues. Germline CDR1 SGHDT, CDR2 YYEEEE. In DNA form, the CDR3 reads TGTGCCAGCAGCTTGGCTTCGGAGGGCAATCAGCCCCAGCATTTT. Its protein product is CASSLASEGNQPQHF. Looking up the rest from reference TRBV5-6 and TRBJ1-5 gives the full variable domain: DAGVTQSPTHLIKTRGQQVTLRCSPKSGHDTVSWYQQALGQGPQFIFQYYEEEERQRGNFPDRFSGHQFPNYSSELNVNALLLGDSALYLCASSLASEGNQPQHFGDGTRLSIL.

The chain is built from TRBV28 and TRBJ1-6; no clear D gene. There are 17 residues in the CDR3. V lost 1 base to trimming and J lost 6 bases, with 16 bases between them. Germline CDR1 reads MDHEN; CDR2 reads SYDVKM. The CDR3 spells CASSLYAMWIANSPLHF. CDR3 nucleotide sequence: TGTGCCAGCAGTTTATATGCTATGTGGATAGCTAATTCACCCCTCCACTTT.

CDR3 nucleotide sequence: TGTGCCTGGAGTGTACATTCAAGCAGTAGCAATCAGCCCCAGCATTTT. As protein: CAWSVHSSSSNQPQHF. The J gene is TRBJ1-5, the V gene TRBV30; D gene uncertain. Trimming stripped 0 bases from V and 0 bases from J, with 12 bases between. This CDR3 has 16 residues. CDR1 and CDR2 from the germline V gene are GTSNPN and SVGIG (reference sequence).

V and J are TRBV7-9 and TRBJ2-1; no reliable D call. Trimming pared 0 bases from V and 7 bases from J, leaving 7 bases between. Germline V gene sequence: CDR1 SEHNR, CDR2 FQNEAQ (reference sequence). This CDR3 is 13 amino acids long. Here the CDR3 DNA reads TGTGCCAGCAGCTTAGCTGAGGTGAATGAGCAGTTCTTC. Protein: CASSLAEVNEQFF.

This chain joins TRBV28 and TRBJ2-1; possibly TRBD1 for D (6 bases). Deletions cut 2 bases from V and 9 bases from J, with 14 bases between. The length of the CDR3 is 14 residues. Per the germline V gene, CDR1 is MDHEN and CDR2 is SYDVKM. Written as DNA, the CDR3 is TGTGCCAGCAGTTTAGGGACCCTAGGGGGTGAGCAGTTCTTC. Its protein is CASSLGTLGGEQFF.

This clone was observed once. The V gene is TRBV6-1, the J gene TRBJ2-1, with TRBD1 matching over 9 bases. This CDR3 is 15 amino acids long. V gave up 6 bases and J gave up 4 bases; unmatched junction bases: 7. Germline CDR1 and CDR2: MNHNS and SASEGT. This CDR3 reads CASRADRGIYNEQFF. CDR3 in DNA: TGTGCCAGCAGGGCAGACAGGGGGATTTACAATGAGCAGTTCTTC.

This clone was recorded many times. V gene TRBV28 combines with J gene TRBJ1-6; 7 nucleotides agree with TRBD1. The CDR3 spans 15 residues. The V gene's germline CDR1 is MDHEN and CDR2 SYDVKM. V was pared by 6 bases and J by 1 base, with 3 bases of the junction left unmatched. DNA of the CDR3: TGTGCCAGCAGGGCAGGGGGATCCTATAATTCACCCCTCCACTTT. This encodes CASRAGGSYNSPLHF. Full variable domain (remainder filled in from reference TRBV28 and TRBJ1-6): DVKVTQSSRYLVKRTGEKVFLECVQDMDHENMFWYRQDPGLGLRLIYFSYDVKMKEKGDIPEGYSVSREKKERFSLILESASTNQTSMYLCASRAGGSYNSPLHFGNGTRLTVT.

The V gene is TRBV4-1, the J gene TRBJ1-1; no firm D call. V was shortened by 1 base and J by 5 bases, with 8 bases between the two germline ends. Germline loops: CDR1 MGHRA, CDR2 YSYEKL. The CDR3 totals 13 residues. CDR3 in amino acids: CASSQVPDTEAFF. As DNA, the CDR3 is TGCGCCAGCAGCCAAGTCCCGGATACTGAAGCTTTCTTT.

V gene TRBV5-6 combines with J gene TRBJ1-1, with D unclear. This CDR3 is built from 16 residues. The V gene's germline CDR1 is SGHDT and CDR2 YYEEEE. The ends were cut back, 2 bases at V and 1 base at J, with 15 bases in the middle. The CDR3 spells CASSLPGESTNTEAFF. The CDR3 nucleotides read TGTGCCAGCAGCTTACCGGGAGAAAGCACGAACACTGAAGCTTTCTTT.

With regard to this clone: This sample includes further DNA sequences coding for the same CDR3. J is TRBJ2-5 and V is TRBV5-4, with a weak D call TRBD2 (5 bases). The CDR3 is 14 residues long. V lost 4 bases and J 1 base, leaving 11 bases between the germline ends. Germline lookup yields CDR1 SGHNT and CDR2 YYREEE (reference sequence). The CDR3 region has the DNA TGTGCCAGCAGCCTGGCCGGGGTCCAAGAGACCCAGTACTTC. Its protein is CASSLAGVQETQYF.

V and J are TRBV5-1 and TRBJ2-1; D is uncertain. The CDR3 is 15 amino acids. CDR1 is SGHRS and CDR2 is YFSETQ in the germline V gene. V was pared by 0 bases and J by 7 bases, with 14 bases between. Here the CDR3 DNA reads TGCGCCAGCAGCTTGGAGGCTATTATTACAAATGAGCAGTTCTTC. It encodes CASSLEAIITNEQFF.

This clone appeared once. This chain uses TRBV6-1 with TRBJ2-7; D is ambiguous. The V gene's germline CDR1 is MNHNS and CDR2 SASEGT. The CDR3 is made up of 13 amino acids. Trimming stripped 5 bases from V and 0 bases from J, with 8 bases between. The DNA for the CDR3 is TGTGCCAGCAGTCTTCAAAGCTCCTACGAGCAGTACTTC. Encoded protein: CASSLQSSYEQYF.

This rearrangement joins TRBV6-1 to TRBJ1-5; no firm D call. The length of the CDR3 is 14 residues. From germline, CDR1 is MNHNS and CDR2 SASEGT. V lost 6 bases and J lost 3, with 12 bases in between. The CDR3 DNA sequence: TGTGCCAGCAGATCAACCCGTCCCAATCAGCCCCAGCATTTT. Its protein product is CASRSTRPNQPQHF.

This chain links TRBV5-1 with TRBJ2-1; a weak D match, TRBD1 (6 bases). Trimming stripped 1 base from V and 0 bases from J, with 17 bases between. Per the germline V gene, CDR1 is SGHRS and CDR2 is YFSETQ. There are 18 residues in the CDR3. The CDR3 DNA sequence: TGCGCCAGCAGCTTGTTTCTGACAGGACCGAGCTCCTACAATGAGCAGTTCTTC. Amino acid sequence: CASSLFLTGPSSYNEQFF.

The chain joins TRBV25-1 to TRBJ2-7; D remains ambiguous. V was clipped by 7 bases and J by 6 bases, with 13 bases between them. The length of the CDR3 is 12 residues. Germline V gives CDR1 MGHDK, CDR2 SYGVNS. The DNA for the CDR3 is TGTGCCAGCACCTCGGGTCGAGGCGAGCAGTACTTC. Encoded protein: CASTSGRGEQYF.

The rearrangement uses TRBV29-1 and TRBJ1-3, with a possible D match to TRBD1 (6 bases). There are 14 residues in the CDR3. Trimming pared 6 bases from V and 0 bases from J, leaving 12 bases between. Germline-derived CDR1 and CDR2 are SQVTM and ANQGSEA. The CDR3 is CSVRVQGSGNTIYF. The DNA for the CDR3 is TGCAGCGTCCGGGTACAGGGCTCTGGAAACACCATATATTTT.

Concerning this clone: The sample contains more than one DNA sequence encoding this CDR3. The chain joins TRBV6-1 to TRBJ2-5; D may be TRBD2 (5 bases). The CDR3 has 12 residues. V gave up 4 bases and J gave up 5 bases, with 8 bases separating them. Germline CDR1 MNHNS, CDR2 SASEGT. The CDR3 region is CASSVRVETQYF. The CDR3 DNA reads TGTGCCAGCAGTGTGAGGGTCGAGACCCAGTACTTC.

This rearrangement joins TRBV2 to TRBJ1-4; D remains ambiguous. Trimming removed 3 bases at V and 8 bases at J, with 7 bases between. This CDR3 contains 12 residues. Looked up from germline, CDR1 is SNHLY and CDR2 is FYNNEI. This CDR3 is CASSDSGEKLFF. In DNA form, the CDR3 reads TGTGCCAGCAGTGATTCTGGCGAAAAACTGTTTTTT.

The CDR3 DNA sequence: TGTGCCAGCAACCTCGGGGGCACAGATACGCAGTATTTT. Protein: CASNLGGTDTQYF. V usage is TRBV6-5 and J usage is TRBJ2-3; a weak D match, TRBD2 (5 bases). The CDR3 contains 13 residues. Germline CDR1 and CDR2: MNHEY and SVGAGI. V was shortened by 7 bases and J by 1 base, with 9 bases between the two germline ends.

V is TRBV7-6 and J is TRBJ1-1; no reliable D call. In germline, CDR1 is SGHVS, CDR2 FNYEAQ. The CDR3 consists of 14 residues. V was cut by 4 bases and J by 1 base, with 10 bases left in between. As DNA, the CDR3 is TGTGCCAGCAGCTCCGGGGAGCGGAACACTGAAGCTTTCTTT. Its translation is CASSSGERNTEAFF. The full variable domain, with the rest looked up from reference TRBV7-6 and TRBJ1-1, is GAGVSQSPRYKVTKRGQDVALRCDPISGHVSLYWYRQALGQGPEFLTYFNYEAQQDKSGLPNDRFSAERPEGSISTLTIQRTEQRDSAMYRCASSSGERNTEAFFGQGTRLTVV.

V usage is TRBV10-2 and J usage is TRBJ2-7; no definite D call. V was pared by 3 bases and J by 9 bases, with 15 bases between. Germline V gives CDR1 WSHSY, CDR2 SAAADI. The CDR3 runs to 13 residues. The CDR3 region has the DNA TGCGCCAGCAGTGATGGTCACCCCCAAGGGCAGTACTTC. This gives the protein CASSDGHPQGQYF.

About this clone: Other DNA sequences of this sample code for an identical CDR3. The chain uses TRBV2 and TRBJ2-2; TRBD2 is a possible D gene (7 bases). Germline CDR1 and CDR2: SNHLY and FYNNEI. This CDR3 spans 13 amino acids. V was shortened by 5 bases and J by 8 bases, with 12 bases between the two germline ends. The CDR3 region is CASSRGGTGELFF. Here the CDR3 DNA reads TGTGCCAGCAGTCGGGGAGGGACAGGGGAGCTGTTTTTT.

The rearrangement uses TRBV9 and TRBJ2-2; D unclear. The CDR3 totals 15 residues. Trimming took 3 bases from V and 1 from J, leaving 10 bases between them. Germline CDR1 reads SGDLS; CDR2 reads YYNGEE. The CDR3 loop is CASSAFGQNTGELFF. CDR3 nucleotide sequence: TGTGCCAGCAGCGCGTTCGGGCAGAACACCGGGGAGCTGTTTTTT.

This chain joins TRBV9 and TRBJ2-5; 11 nucleotides agree with TRBD2. Germline values: CDR1 SGDLS, CDR2 YYNGEE. Trimming cost V 0 bases and J 5 bases; bases outside gene matches: 6. CDR3 length: 16 residues. This chain's CDR3 is CASSVAIAGGSETQYF. The CDR3 DNA reads as TGTGCCAGCAGCGTAGCGATAGCGGGGGGGAGCGAGACCCAGTACTTC.

The chain recombines TRBV6-5 with TRBJ2-1; TRBD2 might be the D (6 bases). The CDR3 consists of 12 residues. CDR1 is MNHEY and CDR2 is SVGAGI in the germline V gene. The V end was cut by 4 bases, the J end by 9 bases, with 10 bases between. The CDR3 nucleotides are TGTGCCAGCAGTTTGGGGCGGGGTGAGCAGTTCTTC. Amino acid sequence: CASSLGRGEQFF.